The 21 T cell receptor beta chains below come from one sample, sequenced in a study of T cells after yellow fever vaccination. One entry per CDR3 protein, called by TCRdb with MiXCR from the 5' RACE reads. The sample contains some 500,000 distinct CDR3 sequences, around an eighth of which appear only once. The sample was PBMCs, taken on the day of the yellow fever booster vaccination. These receptor sequences come from a man aged 30-40 years who received the YFV17D yellow fever vaccine.

This clonotype was seen many times. The chain carries TRBV12-3 or TRBV12-4 and TRBJ2-5, with D possibly TRBD1 on 6 matching bases. The CDR3 consists of 13 residues. V was cut by 6 bases and J by 2 bases, with 10 bases left in between. CDR3 protein: CASRDSPQETQYF. The CDR3 DNA reads TGTGCCAGCAGGGACAGTCCTCAAGAGACCCAGTACTTC.

This clonotype was detected a few times. The chain employs TRBV20-1 and TRBJ2-7, with 9 bases identical to TRBD2. CDR3 length equals 14 residues. The germline V gene encodes CDR1 DFQATT and CDR2 SNEGSKA (reference sequence). V gave up 1 base and J gave up 6 bases; unmatched junction bases: 7. The CDR3: CSARGGSGSPEQYF. CDR3 coding DNA: TGCAGTGCTAGAGGCGGTAGCGGGAGTCCCGAGCAGTACTTC.

This clonotype was counted only a few times. One junction end disagrees with the germline gene, perhaps due to a read error. The chain has TRBV28 and TRBJ2-1; D is ambiguous. The CDR3 consists of 14 residues. The germline CDR1 and CDR2 sequences are MDHEN and SYDVKM. The CDR3: CASSLIGSFNEQFF. DNA for the CDR3: TGTGCCAGCAGTTTAATCGGTTCCTTCAATGAGCAGTTCTTC.

The chain couples TRBV24-1 to TRBJ2-1, with 16 positions matching TRBD2. J gave up 7 bases and V 4 bases, and 12 bases lay outside the gene matches. This CDR3 has 19 residues. CDR1 and CDR2 (germline): KGHDR, SFDVKD. The CDR3 sequence: CATSDAGTSGRARWNEQFF. DNA of the CDR3: TGTGCCACCAGTGACGCCGGGACTAGCGGGAGGGCCCGGTGGAATGAGCAGTTCTTC.

In this sample, this clonotype turned up a few times. The chain has TRBV5-1 and TRBJ2-7; D remains ambiguous. The CDR3 is made up of 13 amino acids. The ends were cut back, 2 bases at V and 3 bases at J, with 9 bases in the middle. The germline V gene has CDR1 SGHRS and CDR2 YFSETQ. CDR3 sequence (DNA): TGCGCCAGCAGCTTTGTCGAGAACTACGAGCAGTACTTC. Its translation is CASSFVENYEQYF.

This clonotype was seen only a few times. The rearrangement joins TRBV5-6 to TRBJ2-3, with TRBD2 matching over 12 bases. The CDR3 runs 16 residues. The V gene end was trimmed by 5 bases and the J gene end by 2 bases; junction bases not matched to a gene: 6. Looked up from germline, CDR1 is SGHDT and CDR2 is YYEEEE. In nucleotides, the CDR3 is TGTGCCAGCAGAACTAGCGGGAGGTATAACACAGATACGCAGTATTTT. Residues: CASRTSGRYNTDTQYF.

This clonotype showed up many times. J is TRBJ2-5 and V is TRBV4-3, with TRBD2 identical over 14 bases. V dropped 5 bases and J dropped 7; count of bases not matched to a gene: 6. The V gene's germline CDR1 is LGHNA and CDR2 YSLEER. The CDR3 runs 15 residues. CDR3 bases: TGCGCCAGCAGCGAAGGGACTAGCGGGAGTGGGACCCAGTACTTC. Its translation: CASSEGTSGSGTQYF.

CDR3 nucleotides: TGTGCCAGCAGCCCTGGACAGCCCTCCTCCTACGAGCAGTACTTC. Amino acid sequence: CASSPGQPSSYEQYF. The V and J genes are TRBV7-9 and TRBJ2-7; weak D call: TRBD1 (6 bases). Germline V lookup: CDR1 SEHNR, CDR2 FQNEAQ (reference sequence). V lost 5 bases and J lost 0, with 14 bases in between. This CDR3 is 15 amino acids long.

The J gene is TRBJ2-1, the V gene TRBV2, with 9 bases that match TRBD2. J was trimmed by 7 bases and V by 8 bases; bases with no gene match: 15. The CDR3 runs 16 residues. Germline assignment: CDR1 SNHLY and CDR2 FYNNEI. The chain's CDR3 is CASRRWLAGRRNEQFF. As DNA, the CDR3 is TGTGCCAGCCGAAGGTGGCTAGCGGGAAGAAGGAATGAGCAGTTCTTC.

This clonotype was seen once. The chain couples TRBV20-1 to TRBJ2-6, with no clear D. There are 12 residues in the CDR3. Trimming pared 5 bases from V and 3 bases from J, leaving 5 bases between. Germline V lookup: CDR1 DFQATT, CDR2 SNEGSKA (reference sequence). CDR3 loop: CSAQGGANVLTF. In DNA form, the CDR3 reads TGCAGTGCTCAAGGTGGGGCCAACGTCCTGACTTTC.

This clonotype was seen a handful of times. The chain recombines TRBV6-1 with TRBJ1-1; D unresolved. Germline-derived CDR1 and CDR2 are MNHNS and SASEGT. V was pared by 8 bases and J by 3 bases, with 13 bases between. The CDR3 length is 13 residues. The CDR3 protein is CASLREGHTEAFF. Here the CDR3 DNA reads TGTGCCAGCCTCCGGGAGGGCCACACTGAAGCTTTCTTT.

The sample holds many counts of this clonotype. This chain joins TRBV5-6 and TRBJ2-2, with D perhaps TRBD1 or TRBD2 (5 bases each). This CDR3 comprises 16 residues. The germline V and J ends were trimmed by 2 bases and 2 bases, with 13 bases remaining between them. Germline V gene sequence: CDR1 SGHDT, CDR2 YYEEEE. The CDR3 DNA sequence: TGTGCCAGCAGCTTACAATGGGACCGTAACACCGGGGAGCTGTTTTTT. This codes for CASSLQWDRNTGELFF.

This clonotype was counted between two and nine times. The rearrangement links TRBV6-5 to TRBJ2-5, with 7 bases lining up with TRBD1. The CDR3 covers 14 residues. Germline lookup yields CDR1 MNHEY and CDR2 SVGAGI. V lost 2 bases to trimming and J lost 2 bases; unmatched junction nucleotides: 2. CDR3 in amino acids: CASSYLGQQETQYF. CDR3 coding DNA: TGTGCCAGCAGTTACCTGGGACAGCAAGAGACCCAGTACTTC.

The V and J genes are TRBV20-1 and TRBJ2-3, with 10 positions matching TRBD2. Germline CDR1 and CDR2: DFQATT and SNEGSKA (reference sequence). J gave up 2 bases and V 4 bases, and 3 bases lay outside the gene matches. The CDR3 extends over 14 amino acids. CDR3 sequence (DNA): TGCAGTGCTACTAGCGGGAGAGACACAGATACGCAGTATTTT. Protein product: CSATSGRDTDTQYF.

Only a few counts were recorded for this clonotype. The chain employs TRBV28 and TRBJ2-4; D call uncertain. The CDR3 runs 16 residues. Trimming took 2 bases from V and 0 from J, leaving 11 bases between them. Germline loops: CDR1 MDHEN, CDR2 SYDVKM. The CDR3 protein is CASSLPDRLAKNIQYF. The CDR3 DNA follows: TGTGCCAGCAGTTTACCCGACCGGCTAGCCAAAAACATTCAGTACTTC.

This clonotype was seen only a few times. The J gene is TRBJ2-5, the V gene TRBV20-1; D is uncertain. The V end was cut by 4 bases, the J end by 2 bases, with 8 bases between. The CDR3 covers 12 residues. From germline, CDR1 is DFQATT and CDR2 SNEGSKA (reference sequence). The CDR3 DNA follows: TGCAGTGCTAACACTGCACAAGAGACCCAGTACTTC. It encodes CSANTAQETQYF.

This clonotype showed up just a few times. The chain combines TRBV25-1 with TRBJ1-2; perhaps TRBD1 as D (5 bases). The CDR3 covers 17 residues. The germline V gene encodes CDR1 MGHDK and CDR2 SYGVNS. The ends were cut back, 4 bases at V and 3 bases at J, with 21 bases in the middle. This CDR3 is CASSGRDGKFRDYGYTF. CDR3 coding DNA: TGTGCCAGCAGTGGCCGGGACGGGAAATTTAGGGACTATGGCTACACCTTC.

Only a few counts were recorded for this clonotype. The chain carries TRBV5-1 and TRBJ2-7; D perhaps matches TRBD2 (5 bases). The CDR3 has 13 amino acids. V shed 4 bases and J shed 5 bases, with 13 bases lying between them. CDR1 is SGHRS, CDR2 YFSETQ, per germline. The CDR3 protein is CASSVGGRNEQYF. CDR3 bases: TGCGCCAGCAGCGTCGGCGGGCGGAACGAGCAGTACTTC.

Ten or more counts support this clonotype. The V and J genes are TRBV28 and TRBJ2-7; D ambiguous. Germline values: CDR1 MDHEN, CDR2 SYDVKM. This CDR3 is built from 11 residues. V lost 4 bases, J lost 6 bases, and 7 bases lay in between. The CDR3 loop reads CASSSLREQYF. CDR3 bases: TGTGCCAGCAGTTCTCTTCGCGAGCAGTACTTC.

V usage is TRBV28 and J usage is TRBJ2-1, with 7 bases that match TRBD2. The J segment lost 6 bases and the V segment lost 3 bases, leaving 8 bases of the junction unmatched. Germline V gene data show CDR1 as MDHEN and CDR2 as SYDVKM. The CDR3 is 15 residues long. CDR3 loop: CASSLGGRASNEQFF. The CDR3 DNA sequence: TGTGCCAGCAGTTTGGGTGGGAGGGCCTCCAATGAGCAGTTCTTC. The entire variable domain, with the rest obtained from reference TRBV28 and TRBJ2-1, is as follows: DVKVTQSSRYLVKRTGEKVFLECVQDMDHENMFWYRQDPGLGLRLIYFSYDVKMKEKGDIPEGYSVSREKKERFSLILESASTNQTSMYLCASSLGGRASNEQFFGPGTRLTVL.

This clonotype occurred many times. This chain links TRBV6-1 with TRBJ1-1; D unclear. Germline lookup yields CDR1 MNHNS and CDR2 SASEGT. The V end was cut by 6 bases, the J end by 1 base, with 9 bases between. There are 13 residues in the CDR3. As DNA, the CDR3 is TGTGCCAGCAGCCTCGACACGAACACTGAAGCTTTCTTT. Translated: CASSLDTNTEAFF.